This TCR beta chain comes out of a study of cytomegalovirus exposure and HLA in healthy donors. Study-level findings and limits: Available immune exposure information was restricted to CMV serostatus only.

For this clone: Its antigen remains unknown.

PCR primers comprised 60 Vbeta and 13 Jbeta primers. The protocol was immunoSEQ multiplex PCR, while the TCRdb copy is restricted to in-frame clones and leaves out a portion. There are approximately 50,000 clones in the sample; 50% to 70% occur only once, and roughly 12% lies in the top ten. The clonotype comes from a human donor in good health. The material sequenced was PBMCs.

The CDR3 DNA reads as TGTGCCAGCAGCTTGGATGGGCTCTCCTACGAGCAGTACTTC. As protein: CASSLDGLSYEQYF. This chain connects TRBV5-6 to TRBJ2-7; D not resolved. Trimming pared 0 bases from V and 0 bases from J, leaving 7 bases between. Germline V lookup: CDR1 SGHDT, CDR2 YYEEEE. The CDR3 is 14 amino acids. The full variable domain, in which reference TRBV5-6 and TRBJ2-7 provide the parts outside the CDR3, is DAGVTQSPTHLIKTRGQQVTLRCSPKSGHDTVSWYQQALGQGPQFIFQYYEEEERQRGNFPDRFSGHQFPNYSSELNVNALLLGDSALYLCASSLDGLSYEQYFGPGTRLTVT.